This TCR beta chain was documented in a study of radiotherapy plus CTLA-4 blockade in lung cancer. Study background: Patients showed objective responses in roughly 19% of cases and disease control in roughly 34%.

Assay used: immunoSEQ multiplex PCR; TCRdb lists only in-frame clones, some missing. This table holds fewer than 150,000 clones, 78% found once. CDR3 length: 13 residues. The V end lost 1 base, the J end lost 5 bases, and 11 bases lay between the germline ends. The germline V gene encodes CDR1 GTSNPN and CDR2 SVGIG (reference sequence). The sequencing used peripheral blood, collected from a patient treated with radiotherapy plus ipilimumab. This chain connects TRBV30 to TRBJ1-1, with a possible D match to TRBD1 (5 bases). This clonotype originated in a human donor with non-small cell lung cancer who had a partial response to radiotherapy plus ipilimumab. The CDR3 nucleotides read TGTGCCTGGAGTGGTGAGACAGCGACTGAAGCTTTCTTT. Encoded protein: CAWSGETATEAFF.